The 9 T cell receptor beta chains given below trace back to one sample, sequenced in a study of T-cell memory formation after mild COVID-19. Each CDR3 protein is one row after TCRdb ran MiXCR on the 5' RACE reads. The table shows hundreds of thousands of distinct CDR3 sequences, with 25% to 30% occurring only once. The sample comprised PBMCs or a T cell subset sorted from them (not recorded which). The receptors come from an adult woman who had mild COVID-19 (a few samples of this study predate the infection). Cell type and time point are not known.

The rearrangement links TRBV5-4 to TRBJ2-7; TRBD2 aligns across 15 bases. The CDR3 is 17 residues long. CDR1 is SGHNT and CDR2 is YYREEE in the germline V gene (reference sequence). With V trimmed by 4 bases and J by 2 bases, 7 bases remained unmatched. This chain's CDR3 is CASSLGTSGRTTYEQYF. CDR3 DNA sequence: TGTGCCAGCAGCCTCGGGACTAGCGGGAGGACGACCTACGAGCAGTACTTC. The whole variable domain, filled in from reference TRBV5-4 and TRBJ2-7, reads ETGVTQSPTHLIKTRGQQVTLRCSSQSGHNTVSWYQQALGQGPQFIFQYYREEENGRGNFPPRFSGLQFPNYSSELNVNALELDDSALYLCASSLGTSGRTTYEQYFGPGTRLTVT.

A few counts support this clonotype. V usage is TRBV2 and J usage is TRBJ2-1; 7 bases map to TRBD1. The trim removed 8 bases at V and 4 bases at J, leaving 14 bases unmatched. The CDR3 loop spans 16 amino acids. CDR1 is SNHLY and CDR2 is FYNNEI in the germline V gene. The CDR3 reads CASGRQGAGGYNEQFF. CDR3 sequence (DNA): TGTGCCAGCGGAAGACAGGGCGCGGGTGGATACAATGAGCAGTTCTTC.

This chain links TRBV7-9 with TRBJ2-7, with D perhaps TRBD2 (6 bases). This CDR3 comprises 19 residues. The V and J ends lost 1 base and 3 bases respectively, with 25 bases between them. The V gene's germline CDR1 is SEHNR and CDR2 FQNEAQ (reference sequence). The CDR3 bases are TGTGCCAGCAGCTTAGTGGGAGGAGCACACCTTCGCGGTTACTACGAGCAGTACTTC. It translates to CASSLVGGAHLRGYYEQYF.

The sample holds a few counts of this clonotype. V and J are TRBV9 and TRBJ2-1; D remains ambiguous. Looked up from germline, CDR1 is SGDLS and CDR2 is YYNGEE. The V end lost 0 bases, the J end lost 4 bases, and 11 bases lay between the germline ends. This CDR3 contains 15 residues. CDR3 loop: CASSVGLGDYNEQFF. CDR3 in DNA: TGTGCCAGCAGCGTAGGTCTTGGGGATTACAATGAGCAGTTCTTC.

This chain connects TRBV7-3 to TRBJ1-1; a weak D match, TRBD1 (6 bases). The CDR3 has 13 amino acids. Per the germline V gene, CDR1 is SGHTA and CDR2 is FQGTGA. The V and J ends lost 5 bases and 10 bases respectively, with 17 bases between them. CDR3 nucleotides: TGTGCCAGCAGCCAGGGGCCCGGGCAGGTAGCTTTCTTT. This translates into CASSQGPGQVAFF.

This clonotype was counted once. This chain uses TRBV24-1 with TRBJ1-4; D may be TRBD1 (5 bases). The CDR3 sequence is 13 residues long. CDR1 and CDR2 from the germline V gene are KGHDR and SFDVKD. Trimming took 7 bases from V and 7 from J, leaving 12 bases between them. CDR3 coding DNA: TGTGCCACCAGGGCCACGAGGGGTGAAAAACTGTTTTTT. This translates into CATRATRGEKLFF.

There are a few counts of this clonotype. The J gene is TRBJ2-3, the V gene TRBV3-1; 8 bases line up with TRBD1. The CDR3 length is 15 residues. The V and J ends lost 5 bases and 5 bases, in that order; junction bases with no gene match: 9. The V gene's germline CDR1 is LGHDT and CDR2 YNNKEL (reference sequence). As DNA, the CDR3 is TGTGCCAGCAGCGATATTGGACAGGGTGGAGATACGCAGTATTTT. This gives the protein CASSDIGQGGDTQYF.

The chain recombines TRBV14 with TRBJ2-7; 7 nucleotides line up with TRBD1. The ends lost 3 bases at V and 5 bases at J; junction bases unmatched: 7. The CDR3 runs to 14 residues. Germline-derived CDR1 and CDR2 are SGHDN and FVKESK. The CDR3 loop reads CASSHRGRGNEQYF. DNA of the CDR3: TGTGCCAGCAGCCACAGGGGGAGAGGGAACGAGCAGTACTTC.

This clonotype was recorded once. CDR3 DNA sequence: TGCGGCCCTAGCGGGGGTTCTTTAGATACGCAGTATTTT. It encodes CGPSGGSLDTQYF. V gene TRBV20-1 combines with J gene TRBJ2-3, with TRBD2 matching 10 bases. Germline-derived CDR1 and CDR2 are DFQATT and SNEGSKA (reference sequence). CDR3 size: 13 residues.